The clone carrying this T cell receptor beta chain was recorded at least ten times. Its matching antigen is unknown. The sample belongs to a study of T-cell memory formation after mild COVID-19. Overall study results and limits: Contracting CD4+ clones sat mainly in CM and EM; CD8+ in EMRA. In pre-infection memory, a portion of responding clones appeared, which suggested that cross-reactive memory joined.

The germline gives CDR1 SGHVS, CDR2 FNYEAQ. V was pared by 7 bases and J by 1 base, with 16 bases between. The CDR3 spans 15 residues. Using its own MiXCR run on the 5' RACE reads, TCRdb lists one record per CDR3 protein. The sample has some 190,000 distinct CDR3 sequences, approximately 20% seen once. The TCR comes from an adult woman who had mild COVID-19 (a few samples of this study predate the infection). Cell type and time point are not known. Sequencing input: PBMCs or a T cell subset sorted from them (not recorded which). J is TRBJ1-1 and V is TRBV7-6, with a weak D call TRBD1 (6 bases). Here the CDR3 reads CASTKTGHKNTEAFF. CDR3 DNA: TGTGCCAGCACCAAAACAGGGCACAAGAACACTGAAGCTTTCTTT. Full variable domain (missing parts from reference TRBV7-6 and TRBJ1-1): GAGVSQSPRYKVTKRGQDVALRCDPISGHVSLYWYRQALGQGPEFLTYFNYEAQQDKSGLPNDRFSAERPEGSISTLTIQRTEQRDSAMYRCASTKTGHKNTEAFFGQGTRLTVV.